Below, 6 T cell receptor beta chains from the same sample are listed, as sequenced in a study of blood T cell repertoires in COVID-19. The assay was immunoSEQ multiplex PCR, and TCRdb's table has in-frame clones only and misses some. The sample has 63,000 or so clones; more than 75% are singletons. What was sequenced was peripheral blood. Receptors originate from a human donor in a cohort sampled during active COVID-19.

The chain carries TRBV5-6 and TRBJ1-2; the D is unclear. Trimming removed 3 bases at V and 7 bases at J, with 10 bases between. The V gene's germline CDR1 is SGHDT and CDR2 YYEEEE. The CDR3 spans 12 residues. CDR3 residues: CASSSQPGGYTF. The CDR3 DNA follows: TGTGCCAGCAGCTCGCAACCGGGTGGCTACACCTTC.

The V call is TRBV4-1, the J call TRBJ2-3; 7 bases map to TRBD2. In germline, CDR1 is MGHRA, CDR2 YSYEKL. CDR3 length: 18 amino acids. Unmatched junction bases numbered 18, after V lost 4 bases and J lost 5 bases. In DNA form, the CDR3 reads TGCGCCAGCAGCCGTAACCGGGTTCTAGCGGCGTACGGAGATACGCAGTATTTT. Its translation: CASSRNRVLAAYGDTQYF.

The V call is TRBV5-1, the J call TRBJ2-5; TRBD2 matches at 8 bases. Germline loops: CDR1 SGHRS, CDR2 YFSETQ. The CDR3 loop spans 16 amino acids. V shed 4 bases, J shed 5 bases, and the junction held 13 bases outside the gene matches. CDR3 residues: CASSRRSGSGVETQYF. DNA for the CDR3: TGCGCCAGCAGCCGGAGGAGCGGGAGTGGTGTGGAGACCCAGTACTTC.

This chain joins TRBV28 and TRBJ2-1; D is unclear. Trimming removed 3 bases at V and 9 bases at J, with 6 bases between. The germline gives CDR1 MDHEN, CDR2 SYDVKM. CDR3 length: 11 residues. The CDR3 DNA reads TGTGCCAGCAGTTTGAGAGGTGAGCAGTTCTTC. It specifies CASSLRGEQFF.

The V and J genes are TRBV6-4 and TRBJ2-5; 7 nucleotides agree with TRBD1. CDR1 and CDR2 from the germline V gene are MRHNA and SNTAGT. The CDR3 is 13 residues long. Trimming took 3 bases from V and 7 from J; bases not matched to a gene: 5. The CDR3 loop is CASSEGDSGTQYF. CDR3 coding DNA: TGTGCCAGCAGTGAAGGGGACAGTGGGACCCAGTACTTC.

Only one count was recorded for this clone. The V and J genes are TRBV19 and TRBJ1-3, with no clear D. V lost 5 bases to trimming and J lost 7 bases, with 9 bases between them. The CDR3 covers 12 residues. The germline gives CDR1 LNHDA, CDR2 SQIVND (reference sequence). The CDR3 loop reads CASSEARNTIYF. The CDR3 DNA is TGTGCCAGTAGTGAAGCTAGGAACACCATATATTTT.